The TCR beta chain under discussion was sequenced for a study of metastatic and nonmetastatic thyroid tumors. Overall study context: Repertoire data that came from the blood and tumor or nodule tissue of malignant and benign thyroid patients were compared.

In the source study's methods: The study took CDR3 differences across clinicopathological groups and made a distant-metastasis classifier for papillary thyroid cancer from them. MiXCR reprocessed the PCR reads for TCRdb. Here the V and J calls rest on TCRdb's processing, not on the authors' analysis. The table has about 25,000 clones, less than 25% seen once. Ahead of thyroid surgery, no patient had received treatment of any kind. Trimming removed 0 bases from V and 1 base from J, with 7 bases in between. This CDR3 region has 14 residues. CDR1 and CDR2 (germline): SGDLS, YYNGEE. This clone has at least ten counts.

Material: blood. This TCR derives from a male donor with papillary thyroid cancer or a benign thyroid nodule (not recorded which). Some clones in this sample may be carry-over from other donors' samples. The rearrangement joins TRBV9 to TRBJ2-5; D possibly corresponds to TRBD1 (5 bases). The CDR3 nucleotides are TGTGCCAGCAGCGTAGCAGACAGCCAAGAGACCCAGTACTTC. Its translation: CASSVADSQETQYF.